This T cell receptor (beta chain) originates from a study of T cell responses to AZD1222 COVID-19 vaccine. Study in general: Investigators merged groups given second doses at roughly 4 or roughly 12 weeks. Whole-study findings and limits: Only a handful of AZD1222 recipients, roughly 6 in all, had baseline seropositivity. Most donors were white British, females outnumbered males, and clonal diversity was possibly underestimated.

Some clones are missing from TCRdb's copy, which holds only in-frame ones; the method was immunoSEQ multiplex PCR. The table shows 80,000 to 100,000 clones, with approximately 90% occurring only once. The V and J ends lost 0 bases and 4 bases, in that order; junction bases with no gene match: 16. CDR1 and CDR2 from the germline V gene are GTSNPN and SVGIG (reference sequence). The CDR3 consists of 18 residues. This clone was detected once. Its specificity is not known. This TCR came from an adult in good health. The material was peripheral blood, obtained on day 0 of AZD1222 vaccination. The chain uses TRBV30 and TRBJ1-2; 8 bases match TRBD1. This chain's CDR3 is CAWSVLLGQAPSPYGYTF. In DNA form, the CDR3 reads TGTGCCTGGAGTGTACTTTTGGGACAGGCACCTTCTCCCTATGGCTACACCTTC.